The clone carrying this T cell receptor beta chain has ten or more counts. This CDR3 spans 17 amino acids. CDR1 and CDR2 (germline): SGHVS, FQNEAQ. With 2 bases clipped from V and 0 bases from J, the junction kept 8 bases outside the gene matches. This record belongs to a study of regulatory T cells in long-lasting Graves disease. Arm-PCR of CDR3 regions and iRepertoire HTBI primers were used to build TCR beta libraries. TCRdb redid the calling of the multiplex PCR reads with MiXCR, one entry per CDR3 protein. The table records approximately 350,000 distinct CDR3 sequences, roughly 17% of them present only once. Time point here: newly diagnosed GD, antithyroid drugs for less than 3 months. RNA from PBMCs was the source of the TCR library. This sample was also put to use in a study of T cells in Graves' hyperthyroidism and ophthalmopathy.

The chain carries TRBV7-8 and TRBJ1-1, with 8 nucleotides matching TRBD1. The sequence derives from a woman younger than 35 with Graves disease. Sequencing used peripheral blood mononuclear cells (PBMCs), obtained at new diagnosis, from a patient treated with antithyroid drugs. DNA of the CDR3: TGTGCCAGCAGCTTACGGACAGGGCCCCGCATGAACACTGAAGCTTTCTTT. Residues: CASSLRTGPRMNTEAFF.